What follows is one T cell receptor beta chain and its context. Its antigen is not identified. The data stem from a study of T cells after yellow fever vaccination. Study-wide background: Fractions of low cell number were prepared using SMART-Seq v4 Ultra Low Input.

General study findings and limits: Abundant bulk-population clonotypes could contaminate the FACS-sorted repertoires. Re-detected after boosting: most primary clones, 96% of CD4 and 75% to 90% of CD8.

For TCR, cDNA came from 5'RACE template switching, which added a universal primer site and UMIs. Each CDR3 protein gets one entry after TCRdb re-called the 5' RACE reads with MiXCR. The data hold 450,000 to 650,000 distinct CDR3 sequences, with less than 25% observed a single time. The sample consisted of PBMCs, taken around 3 weeks after the first yellow fever vaccination. This clonotype was obtained from a man in his late teens or twenties who received the YFV17D yellow fever vaccine.

The CDR3 protein is CASRVQYSPLHF. The CDR3, as DNA: TGTGCCAGCAGGGTGCAGTATTCACCCCTCCACTTT. The chain uses TRBV12-3 or TRBV12-4 and TRBJ1-6; D call uncertain. With 6 bases removed from V and 8 bases from J, the gap between germline ends came to 8 bases. The CDR3 is 12 amino acids.